These T cell receptor beta chains were read from a single sample in a study of glioma-infiltrating T cells after dendritic cell vaccination. The data were produced by immunoSEQ multiplex PCR, yet TCRdb's version contains in-frame clones alone and is incomplete. The sample has about 92,000 clones; under 90% are singletons. The sample in question was blood, obtained before dendritic cell vaccination. These receptors came from a human donor with glioblastoma. Each CDR3 is given with its conserved first and last residue. Fields, in order: V gene, J gene, D gene, clone size, CDR3 DNA, CDR3 protein. D genes are given only for firm matches. Part of the rows lack a size; the others show once, few, many or a class for expanded clones.

>TRBV19|TRBJ1-2|-|-
TGTGCCAGTAGTATGTCTCGAGGCCGAAACTATGGCTACACCTTC
CASSMSRGRNYGYTF
>TRBV28|TRBJ2-7|TRBD2|-
TGTGCCAGCAGTTCGACTAGCGGGGGGGCATACGAGCAGTACTTC
CASSSTSGGAYEQYF
>TRBV9|TRBJ2-7|TRBD1|-
TGTGCCAGCAGCGTAGGGGGGACAGATTCGTACGAGCAGTACTTC
CASSVGGTDSYEQYF
>TRBV5-1|TRBJ2-7|TRBD1|-
TGCGCCAGCAGCTTGTTAGGACAGGGGGGACAGGAGCAGTACTTC
CASSLLGQGGQEQYF
>TRBV2|TRBJ1-2|TRBD1|-
TGTGCCAGCAAACGTGACAGGGGGAGCGTTGGCTACACCTTC
CASKRDRGSVGYTF
>TRBV6-1|TRBJ1-2|-|once
TGTGCCAGCAGTGATGGGGGACTTAACTATGGCTACACCTTC
CASSDGGLNYGYTF
>TRBV4-1|TRBJ2-2|TRBD2|-
TGCGCCAGCAGCCAGATGACTAGCGGGGGACCCGGGGAGCTGTTTTTT
CASSQMTSGGPGELFF
>TRBV19|TRBJ2-1|TRBD2|-
TGTGCCAGCGGACTAGCGGGGTTCTACAATGAGCAGTTCTTC
CASGLAGFYNEQFF
>TRBV5-1|TRBJ1-3|-|-
TGCGCCAGCAGCTTGGCAGGGGCCCTTAGCTCTGGAAACACCATATATTTT
CASSLAGALSSGNTIYF
>TRBV15|TRBJ2-1|TRBD2|-
TGTGCCACCAGCAGAGGAAGGACCCCGGGGGGAACTTACAATGAGCAGTTCTTC
CATSRGRTPGGTYNEQFF
>TRBV19|TRBJ1-5|-|-
TGTGCCAGTAGTAGTTATCTCAACAGCCTCAATCAGCCCCAGCATTTT
CASSSYLNSLNQPQHF
>TRBV6-6|TRBJ2-2|-|-
TGTGCCAGCAGTTATTTAGTTAACACCGGGGAGCTGTTTTTT
CASSYLVNTGELFF
>TRBV18|TRBJ1-1|-|-
TGTGCCAGCTCACCCCCAGGGGCTGAAGCTTTCTTT
CASSPPGAEAFF
>TRBV9|TRBJ2-1|TRBD2|-
TGTGCCAGCAGCGGACAAAGCGGGGTCTACAATGAGCAGTTCTTC
CASSGQSGVYNEQFF
>TRBV9|TRBJ1-2|-|-
TGTGCCAGCAGCCTACGGACGGGCGGGCAGGGGAATGGCTACACCTTC
CASSLRTGGQGNGYTF
>TRBV28|TRBJ2-7|TRBD2|-
TGTGCCAGCAACTCAGCGGGAGGCCTTCCCTACGAGCAGTACTTC
CASNSAGGLPYEQYF
>TRBV2|TRBJ1-2|TRBD1|-
TGTGCCAGCAGAACCGGGACAGGGGTTGGCTACACCTTC
CASRTGTGVGYTF
>TRBV6-5|TRBJ2-7|TRBD1|-
TGTGCCAGCAGCCGGGACAGCCCAGCCTACGAGCAGTACTTC
CASSRDSPAYEQYF
>TRBV20-1|TRBJ2-3|-|once
TGCAGTGCTTTAGACTATACGCAGTATTTT
CSALDYTQYF
>TRBV11-3|TRBJ2-3|-|-
TGTGCCAGCAGCTTAGGTAGCAGCCCTAGCACAGATACGCAGTATTTT
CASSLGSSPSTDTQYF
>TRBV6-5|TRBJ2-2|TRBD1|-
TGTGCCAGCAGCACGTCAATCACAGGGGTCGGGGAGCTGTTTTTT
CASSTSITGVGELFF
>TRBV9|TRBJ1-2|-|-
TGTGCCAGCAGCGTAGATGGGCCGGCTAACTATGGCTACACCTTC
CASSVDGPANYGYTF
>TRBV7-9|TRBJ2-2|TRBD2|-
TGTGCCAGCAGCAGCGGACTAGCGGGGGGCCACCTTAGGGGGGAGCTGTTTTTT
CASSSGLAGGHLRGELFF
>TRBV9|TRBJ1-2|-|-
TGTGCCAGCAGCGCGGGACAAGGGACACTCTATGGCTACACCTTC
CASSAGQGTLYGYTF
>TRBV5-1|TRBJ2-2|TRBD2|-
TGCGCCAGCAGCTTTGGTACTAGCGGGATGACCGGGGAGCTGTTTTTT
CASSFGTSGMTGELFF
>TRBV30|TRBJ2-5|-|-
TGTGCCTGGAGACGGGACTCACAAGAGACCCAGTACTTC
CAWRRDSQETQYF
>TRBV5-1|TRBJ2-1|TRBD1|once
TGCGCCAGCAGCTTAACAGGGGGACCTAAGTTGGATGAGCAGTTCTTC
CASSLTGGPKLDEQFF
>TRBV7-6|TRBJ1-2|-|-
TGTGCCAGCAGTTCCCGCGCGGAAGGCTACACCTTC
CASSSRAEGYTF
>TRBV7-3|TRBJ1-1|-|-
TGTGCCAGCAGCTTAGGAGACAGGAACACTGAAGCTTTCTTT
CASSLGDRNTEAFF
>TRBV7-8|TRBJ2-5|-|-
TGTGCCAGCAGCTTTGGACAGCACCAAGAGACCCAGTACTTC
CASSFGQHQETQYF
>TRBV7-6|TRBJ1-6|-|-
TGTGCCAGCGGTCCGGTAGGGGATAATTCACCCCTCCACTTT
CASGPVGDNSPLHF
>TRBV5-5|TRBJ1-2|-|-
TGTGCCAGCAGCTTGGGTAGCTATGGCTACACCTTC
CASSLGSYGYTF
>TRBV28|TRBJ1-4|-|-
TGTGCCAGCAGTCTTGGCAGAACCCTTAATGAAAAACTGTTTTTT
CASSLGRTLNEKLFF
>TRBV6-1|TRBJ1-6|-|-
TGTGCCAGCAGGTCACAGGGTTACAATTCACCCCTCCACTTT
CASRSQGYNSPLHF
>TRBV10-3|TRBJ1-6|TRBD1|-
TGTGCCATCAGGAACCAACAGGGGACAGGGTCACCCCTCCACTTT
CAIRNQQGTGSPLHF
>TRBV27|TRBJ2-1|TRBD2|-
TGTGCCAGCAGTTTATTGACTAGCGGGCCATCTAATGAGCAGTTCTTC
CASSLLTSGPSNEQFF
>TRBV5-1|TRBJ1-4|-|-
TGCGCCAGCAGCTTGGTGGCGGGGACGGGGGAAAAACTGTTTTTT
CASSLVAGTGEKLFF
>TRBV5-5|TRBJ1-3|TRBD1|few
TGTGCCAGCAGCTTGGAGTCGGGACAGTACACCATATATTTT
CASSLESGQYTIYF
>TRBV5-6|TRBJ2-7|-|few
TGTGCCAGCAGCTTGCAGGGGACCTACGAGCAGTACTTC
CASSLQGTYEQYF
>TRBV2|TRBJ2-7|-|-
TGTGCCAGCACCTCCGCGGGCCCTGAAAAGCAGTACTTC
CASTSAGPEKQYF
>TRBV4-2|TRBJ1-1|-|-
TGTGCCAGCAGCCAAGCCTGGAACACTGAAGCTTTCTTT
CASSQAWNTEAFF
>TRBV11-2|TRBJ2-6|TRBD1|-
TGTGCCAGCAGCTCCTGGACAGGACAGACTTTC
CASSSWTGQTF
>TRBV13|TRBJ2-2|-|-
TGTGCCAGCAGCTTTCAAGGGGCCAGCACCGGGGAGCTGTTTTTT
CASSFQGASTGELFF
>TRBV5-1|TRBJ1-3|-|-
TGCGCCAGCAGCTTGGCCAAGGAGTTACCCAAATTAGCAACCGGTGGAAACACCATATATTTT
CASSLAKELPKLATGGNTIYF
>TRBV4-1|TRBJ2-7|TRBD1|once
TGCGCCAGCAGCCAAAAGATAGGGACAGGGAGATCCGAGCAGTACTTC
CASSQKIGTGRSEQYF
>TRBV7-3|TRBJ2-1|-|-
TGTGCCAGCAGCCTTAGCGGCGTCGCGATCAATGAGCAGTTCTTC
CASSLSGVAINEQFF
>TRBV5-4|TRBJ1-6|TRBD1|-
TGTGCCAGCACCTTAGGGGGCGGATCGGTTGATTCACCCCTCCACTTT
CASTLGGGSVDSPLHF
>TRBV13|TRBJ1-6|TRBD1|-
TGTGCCAGCAGCCTAGGGGACAGGGTTGGGTCACCCCTCCACTTT
CASSLGDRVGSPLHF
>TRBV27|TRBJ2-2|-|-
TGTGCCAGCTGCGTCGGGGGTTTAGGCACCGGGGAGCTGTTTTTT
CASCVGGLGTGELFF
>TRBV9|TRBJ2-3|-|-
TGTGCCAGCAGCGTAGTTCTCACAGATACGCAGTATTTT
CASSVVLTDTQYF
>TRBV12-5|TRBJ2-5|TRBD2|-
TGTGCTAGTGCCCCGGGGGGGGTGGGAAACCAAGAGACCCAGTACTTC
CASAPGGVGNQETQYF
>TRBV30|TRBJ1-3|-|-
TGTGCAGCAGGGGACCCCTCTGGAAACACCATATATTTT
CAAGDPSGNTIYF
>TRBV5-4|TRBJ1-2|TRBD1|-
TGTGCCAGCAGCTTAGATCGACAGGGGAGGAACACCTTC
CASSLDRQGRNTF
>TRBV30|TRBJ1-3|TRBD1|once
TGTGCCTGGAGTGCCGGGACAGGAGGAAACACCATATATTTT
CAWSAGTGGNTIYF
>TRBV6-6|TRBJ1-2|-|-
TGTGCCAGCAGTTACCTACAGGGCGTAGGGGATGGCTACACCTTC
CASSYLQGVGDGYTF
>TRBV18|TRBJ2-3|TRBD2|-
TGTGCCAGCTCGCGGACTAGCGGCCACACAGATACGCAGTATTTT
CASSRTSGHTDTQYF
>TRBV5-1|TRBJ1-2|-|-
TGCGCCAGCAGCTGGGTGGGGACAAATAACTATGGCTACACCTTC
CASSWVGTNNYGYTF